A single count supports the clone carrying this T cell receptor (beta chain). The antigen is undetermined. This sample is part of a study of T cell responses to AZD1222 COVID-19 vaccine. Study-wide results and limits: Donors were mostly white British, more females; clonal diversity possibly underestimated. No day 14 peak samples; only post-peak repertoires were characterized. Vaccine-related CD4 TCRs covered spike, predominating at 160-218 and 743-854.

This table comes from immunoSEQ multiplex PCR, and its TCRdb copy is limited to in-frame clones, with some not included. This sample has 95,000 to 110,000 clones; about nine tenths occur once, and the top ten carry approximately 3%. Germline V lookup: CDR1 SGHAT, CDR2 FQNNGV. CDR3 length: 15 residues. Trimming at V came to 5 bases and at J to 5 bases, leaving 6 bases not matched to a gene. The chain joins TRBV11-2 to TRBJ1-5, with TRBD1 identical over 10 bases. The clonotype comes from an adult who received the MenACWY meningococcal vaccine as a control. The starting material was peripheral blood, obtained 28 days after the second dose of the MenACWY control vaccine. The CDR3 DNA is TGTGCCAGCAGCACACAGACAGGGGGCGATCAGCCCCAGCATTTT. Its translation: CASSTQTGGDQPQHF.